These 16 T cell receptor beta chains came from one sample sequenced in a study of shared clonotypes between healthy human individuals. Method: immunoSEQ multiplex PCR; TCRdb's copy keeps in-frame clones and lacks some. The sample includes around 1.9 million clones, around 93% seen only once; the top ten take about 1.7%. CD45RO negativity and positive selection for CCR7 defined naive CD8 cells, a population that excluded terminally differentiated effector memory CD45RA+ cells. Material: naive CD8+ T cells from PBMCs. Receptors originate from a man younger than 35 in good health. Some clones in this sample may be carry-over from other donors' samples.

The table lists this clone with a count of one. CDR3 amino acids: CASSVRQGTNTEAFF. In nucleotides, the CDR3 is TGCGCCAGCAGCGTACGACAGGGGACGAACACTGAAGCTTTCTTT. V is TRBV5-1 and J is TRBJ1-1; 8 bases agree with TRBD1. Trimming at V came to 4 bases and at J to 1 base, leaving 6 bases not matched to a gene. This CDR3 is 15 amino acids long. Germline V gene data show CDR1 as SGHRS and CDR2 as YFSETQ.

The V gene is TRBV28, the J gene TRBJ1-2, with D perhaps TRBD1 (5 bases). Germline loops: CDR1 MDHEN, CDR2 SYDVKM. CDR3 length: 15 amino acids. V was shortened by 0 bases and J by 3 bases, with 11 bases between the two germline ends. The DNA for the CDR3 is TGTGCCAGCAGTTTATGGGGGGAGGAGGACTATGGCTACACCTTC. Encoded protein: CASSLWGEEDYGYTF.

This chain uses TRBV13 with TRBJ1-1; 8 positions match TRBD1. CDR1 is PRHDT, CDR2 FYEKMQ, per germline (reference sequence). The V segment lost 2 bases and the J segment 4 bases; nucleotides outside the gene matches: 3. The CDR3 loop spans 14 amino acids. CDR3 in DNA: TGTGCCAGCAGCTTAACAGGGGGAAGCACTGAAGCTTTCTTT. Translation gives CASSLTGGSTEAFF.

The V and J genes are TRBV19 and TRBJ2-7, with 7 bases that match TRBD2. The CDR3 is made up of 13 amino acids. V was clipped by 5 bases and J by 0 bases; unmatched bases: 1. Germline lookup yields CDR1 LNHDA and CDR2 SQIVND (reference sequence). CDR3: CASSRDYSYEQYF. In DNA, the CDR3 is TGTGCCAGTAGTCGGGACTACTCCTACGAGCAGTACTTC.

The CDR3 nucleotides are TGTGCCATCAGTGAGTCGTGGTCCTCCCCCGGGGCCAACGTCCTGACTTTC. This codes for CAISESWSSPGANVLTF. The J gene is TRBJ2-6, the V gene TRBV10-3; D is unresolved. Trimming removed 0 bases at V and 4 bases at J, with 13 bases between. Per germline, CDR1 ENHRY and CDR2 SYGVKD. This CDR3 is 17 amino acids long.

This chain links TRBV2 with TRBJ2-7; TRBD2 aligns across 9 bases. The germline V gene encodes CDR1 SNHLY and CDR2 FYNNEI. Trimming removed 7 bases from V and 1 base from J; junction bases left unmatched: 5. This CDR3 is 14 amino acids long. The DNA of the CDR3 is TGTGCCAGCACGCTAGCGGGAACGTCCTACGAGCAGTACTTC. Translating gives CASTLAGTSYEQYF.

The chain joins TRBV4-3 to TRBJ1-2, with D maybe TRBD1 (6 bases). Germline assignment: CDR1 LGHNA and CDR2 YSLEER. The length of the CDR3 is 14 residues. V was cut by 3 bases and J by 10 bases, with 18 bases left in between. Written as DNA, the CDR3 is TGCGCCAGCAGCCACCTCGAGGTTGACAGGCCCTACACCTTC. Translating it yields CASSHLEVDRPYTF.

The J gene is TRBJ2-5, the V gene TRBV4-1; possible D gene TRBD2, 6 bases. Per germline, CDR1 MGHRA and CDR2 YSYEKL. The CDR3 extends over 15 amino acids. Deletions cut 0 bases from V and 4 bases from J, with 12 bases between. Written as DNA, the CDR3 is TGCGCCAGCAGCCAAGATGGTGATAGCGGAGAGACCCAGTACTTC. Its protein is CASSQDGDSGETQYF.

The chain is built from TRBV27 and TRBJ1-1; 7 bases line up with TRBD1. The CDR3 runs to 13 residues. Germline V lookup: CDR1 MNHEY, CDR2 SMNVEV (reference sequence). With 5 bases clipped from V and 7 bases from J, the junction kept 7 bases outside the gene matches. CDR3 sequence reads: CASSPGQAFEAFF. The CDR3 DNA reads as TGTGCCAGCAGTCCCGGACAGGCTTTTGAAGCTTTCTTT.

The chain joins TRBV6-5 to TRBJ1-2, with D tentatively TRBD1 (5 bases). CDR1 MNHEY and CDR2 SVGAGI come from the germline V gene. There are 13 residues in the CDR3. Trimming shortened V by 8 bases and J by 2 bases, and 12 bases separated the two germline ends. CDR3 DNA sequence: TGTGCCAGCTATGAGACAGAAAACTATGGCTACACCTTC. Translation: CASYETENYGYTF.

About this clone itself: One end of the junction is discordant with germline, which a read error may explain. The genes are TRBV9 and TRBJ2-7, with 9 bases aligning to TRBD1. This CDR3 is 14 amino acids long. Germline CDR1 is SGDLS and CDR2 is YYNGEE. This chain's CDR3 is CASSGGQGLSFLDF. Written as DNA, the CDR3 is TGTGCCAGCAGCGGGGGACAGGGTCTTTCTTTTTTGGACTTC.

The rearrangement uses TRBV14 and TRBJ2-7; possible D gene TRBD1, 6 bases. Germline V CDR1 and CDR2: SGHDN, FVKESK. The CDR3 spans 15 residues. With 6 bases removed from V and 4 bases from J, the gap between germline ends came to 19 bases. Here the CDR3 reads CASSLHRDIPYEQYF. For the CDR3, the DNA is TGTGCCAGCAGTCTCCACCGGGACATACCATACGAGCAGTACTTC.

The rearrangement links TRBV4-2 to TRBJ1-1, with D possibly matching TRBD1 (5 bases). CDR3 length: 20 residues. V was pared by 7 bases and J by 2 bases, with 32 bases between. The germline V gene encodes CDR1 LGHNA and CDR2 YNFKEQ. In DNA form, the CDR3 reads TGTGCCAGCACTCAAGCTGGTTGGGTAGGACGGGGGGTAATTAACACTGAAGCTTTCTTT. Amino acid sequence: CASTQAGWVGRGVINTEAFF.

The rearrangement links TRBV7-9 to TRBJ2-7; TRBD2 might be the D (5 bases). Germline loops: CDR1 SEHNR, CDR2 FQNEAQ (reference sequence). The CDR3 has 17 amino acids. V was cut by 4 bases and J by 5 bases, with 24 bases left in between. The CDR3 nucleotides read TGTGCCAGCAGCTATCCTGGAGGTCACAACCTCTTGAACGAGCAGTACTTC. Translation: CASSYPGGHNLLNEQYF. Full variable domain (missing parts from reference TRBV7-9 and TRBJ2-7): DTGVSQNPRHKITKRGQNVTFRCDPISEHNRLYWYRQTLGQGPEFLTYFQNEAQLEKSRLLSDRFSAERPKGSFSTLEIQRTEQGDSAMYLCASSYPGGHNLLNEQYFGPGTRLTVT.

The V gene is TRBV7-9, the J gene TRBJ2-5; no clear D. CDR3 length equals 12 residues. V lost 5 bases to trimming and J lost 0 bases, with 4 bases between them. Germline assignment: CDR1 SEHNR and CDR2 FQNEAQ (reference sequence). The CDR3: CASSAHQETQYF. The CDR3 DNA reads TGTGCCAGCAGCGCACACCAAGAGACCCAGTACTTC.

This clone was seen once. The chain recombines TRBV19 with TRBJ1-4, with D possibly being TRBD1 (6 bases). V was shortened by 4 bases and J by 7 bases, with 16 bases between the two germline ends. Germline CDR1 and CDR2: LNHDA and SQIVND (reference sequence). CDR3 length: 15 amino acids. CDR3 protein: CASSNLWGQGEKLFF. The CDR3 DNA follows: TGTGCCAGTAGTAATCTCTGGGGGCAAGGTGAAAAACTGTTTTTT.